This T cell receptor (beta chain) was found in a study of identical twins. TCRdb itself ran the 5' RACE reads through MiXCR, one entry per CDR3 protein. There are approximately 260,000 distinct CDR3 sequences in the sample; around 8% occur only once, and 2.5% to 3.5% lies in the top ten. Per germline, CDR1 DFQATT and CDR2 SNEGSKA (reference sequence). The length of the CDR3 is 15 residues. V was pared by 0 bases and J by 6 bases, with 4 bases of the junction left unmatched. This clonotype has a handful of counts. Its antigen is undetermined. Points from the study as a whole: Models underestimated TCR alpha sharing (out-of-frame) in monozygotic twins. Whereas memory repertoires showed no such difference, abundant cord blood beta clonotypes carried fewer insertions. There was an excess of low generation probability in the out-of-frame alpha sequences that twins shared.

The same data also contributed to another study, on yellow fever vaccine responses in identical twins. That paper notes: Vaccine T cell responses of twins reportedly seemed partly convergent and partly personalized.

The rearrangement joins TRBV20-1 to TRBJ2-1; TRBD2 matches at 11 bases. The clonotype originates from a woman under 30 in good health. Sequenced: CD8+ T cells sorted from blood. The CDR3 region has the DNA TGCAGTGCTAGAGATTTAGCGGGAGGGTTCAATGAGCAGTTCTTC. This gives the protein CSARDLAGGFNEQFF.